This is a list of T cell receptor beta chains from one sample in a study of cytomegalovirus exposure and HLA in healthy donors. Generated by immunoSEQ multiplex PCR, the TCRdb table keeps only in-frame clones and is missing some. The sample holds 100,000 to 120,000 clones, around 95% seen once. The source material was PBMCs. Every receptor here comes from a woman aged 18-29 years in good health and CMV-seronegative. CDR3s include the opening cysteine and the closing phenylalanine or tryptophan. D genes are given only for firm matches. Rows may omit the clone size; those that give it use once, few, many or a size class.

j_call: TRBJ1-2
clone_size: -
d_call: -
v_call: TRBV7-2
cdr3_aa: CASSRSDTNYGYTF
cdr3_nt: TGTGCCAGCAGCCGAAGCGATACTAACTATGGCTACACCTTC

j_call: TRBJ2-1
clone_size: -
d_call: -
v_call: TRBV7-9
cdr3_aa: CASSLLRAYNEQFF
cdr3_nt: TGTGCCAGCAGCTTACTGCGGGCCTACAATGAGCAGTTCTTC

j_call: TRBJ2-1
clone_size: once
d_call: TRBD2
v_call: TRBV6-5
cdr3_aa: CASSALAGGTFLVF
cdr3_nt: TGTGCCAGCAGTGCCCTAGCGGGGGGGACTTTCTTGGTCTTC

j_call: TRBJ2-3
clone_size: -
d_call: TRBD1
v_call: TRBV2
cdr3_aa: CASRDRGDTQYF
cdr3_nt: TGTGCCAGCCGGGACAGGGGAGATACGCAGTATTTT

j_call: TRBJ1-2
clone_size: few
d_call: -
v_call: TRBV7-9
cdr3_aa: CASSYETSPYGYTF
cdr3_nt: TGTGCCAGCAGCTACGAGACATCGCCGTATGGCTACACCTTC

j_call: TRBJ1-1
clone_size: -
d_call: -
v_call: TRBV14
cdr3_aa: CASSLVGGPTEAFF
cdr3_nt: TGTGCCAGCAGCCTAGTGGGGGGGCCCACTGAAGCTTTCTTT

j_call: TRBJ2-3
clone_size: -
d_call: TRBD2
v_call: TRBV7-2
cdr3_aa: CASSLVRDSGGATDTQYF
cdr3_nt: TGTGCCAGCAGCTTAGTTAGAGATAGCGGGGGGGCCACAGATACGCAGTATTTT

j_call: TRBJ2-1
clone_size: -
d_call: -
v_call: TRBV4-2
cdr3_aa: CASSQDPSYSYNEQFF
cdr3_nt: TGTGCCAGCAGCCAAGATCCGTCCTACTCCTACAATGAGCAGTTCTTC

j_call: TRBJ2-7
clone_size: -
d_call: TRBD2
v_call: TRBV7-9
cdr3_aa: CASGGGPRSYEQYF
cdr3_nt: TGTGCCAGCGGGGGGGGACCCCGCTCCTACGAGCAGTACTTC

j_call: TRBJ1-2
clone_size: -
d_call: -
v_call: TRBV28
cdr3_aa: CASLTGTIGYTF
cdr3_nt: TGTGCCAGCCTCACCGGGACAATCGGCTACACCTTC

j_call: TRBJ2-7
clone_size: -
d_call: TRBD2
v_call: TRBV7-2
cdr3_aa: CASSFGLAWEQYF
cdr3_nt: TGTGCCAGCAGCTTCGGACTAGCGTGGGAGCAGTACTTC

j_call: TRBJ1-4
clone_size: few
d_call: -
v_call: TRBV5-4
cdr3_aa: CASSPKPDSREKLFF
cdr3_nt: TGTGCCAGCAGCCCGAAGCCGGACAGTCGGGAAAAACTGTTTTTT

j_call: TRBJ2-3
clone_size: -
d_call: -
v_call: TRBV4-2
cdr3_aa: CASSQVLVSTDTQYF
cdr3_nt: TGTGCCAGCAGCCAAGTACTAGTTAGCACAGATACGCAGTATTTT

j_call: TRBJ2-7
clone_size: -
d_call: -
v_call: TRBV6-1
cdr3_aa: CASSEPDEQYF
cdr3_nt: TGTGCCAGCAGTGAACCCGACGAGCAGTACTTC